This TCR beta chain was captured by sequencing in a study of T cells expressing NK-cell markers. Study context: Sequenced donors, eight in total, included seven who were HCMV-seropositive and one who was seronegative. Study observations and caveats: It remained uncertain whether the expanded NKG2C+ T cell clones were specific for HCMV antigens.

A 5'RACE template switching approach incorporating UMIs was used to make TCR beta cDNA. TCRdb re-analyzed the 5' RACE reads; it lists each CDR3 protein once, without DNA. The clone table shows over 120,000 distinct CDR3 sequences, with the ten largest holding 12%. Concerning this clonotype: Its antigen remains unidentified.

The sequence was obtained from a man aged 18 to 35 in good health. Sequencing input: blood T cells: a sorted CD56 or NKG2C T cell subset, CD4+ or CD8+ T cells, or bulk PBMC T cells (not recorded which).

This chain's CDR3 is CSVEAVAVDEQFF. V and J are TRBV29-1 and TRBJ2-1; there is no DNA to check the TCRdb D call of TRBD2. This CDR3 spans 13 amino acids. Germline CDR1 SQVTM, CDR2 ANQGSEA.